The entry that follows covers one TCR beta chain sequence. Its antigen is undetermined. These data originate in a study of brain T cells in children with intractable seizures. Whole-study findings and limits: Patients' HCMV serostatus was unknown; virus specificity rests on CDR3 similarity alone. Clones missing pre-surgery may reflect undersampling of that blood sample.

Measured with immunoSEQ multiplex PCR; TCRdb has only the in-frame clones, and not every one. The sample holds around 80,000 clones, around nine tenths seen once. Sequencing was limited to surgery cases with top T cell transcript signatures in brain tissue. Before surgery, patients took at least one anti-epileptic drug. The input for sequencing was peripheral blood, taken at surgery. The source of this sequence is a girl aged 2-10 years with Rasmussen encephalitis and intractable seizures.

CDR3 amino acids: CATKPSGGYGYTF. DNA for the CDR3: TGTGCCACCAAGCCGTCGGGGGGGTATGGCTACACCTTC. The chain links TRBV24-1 to TRBJ1-2; tentatively, D is TRBD1 (5 bases). The CDR3 is made up of 13 amino acids. Germline V lookup: CDR1 KGHDR, CDR2 SFDVKD. With 8 bases removed from V and 5 bases from J, the gap between germline ends came to 14 bases.